This T cell receptor (beta chain) was captured in a study of blood T cell repertoires in COVID-19. Produced via immunoSEQ multiplex PCR; TCRdb's table is partial and in-frame only. Of roughly 82,000 clones listed, less than 95% are singletons. Looked up from germline, CDR1 is SGDLS and CDR2 is YYNGEE. The CDR3 runs to 19 residues. V was clipped by 0 bases and J by 2 bases, with 23 bases between them. V is TRBV9 and J is TRBJ2-5; TRBD2 is a possible D gene (5 bases). Sequences were obtained from peripheral blood. The sequence was collected from a woman aged 45-65 years in a cohort sampled during active COVID-19. DNA of the CDR3: TGTGCCAGCAGCGTAGCTCCTGACTCAGCTAGCCGATCTCAAGAGACCCAGTACTTC. Amino acid sequence: CASSVAPDSASRSQETQYF.